The 21 T cell receptor beta chains reported below all come from one sample, sequenced in a study of glioma-infiltrating T cells. The iRepertoire nested amplicon-rescue multiplex PCR amplified TCR alpha and beta CDR3s from RNA. TCRdb reprocessed the multiplex PCR reads with MiXCR, giving one entry per CDR3 protein. The sample consists of some 160,000 distinct CDR3 sequences, more than 35% of them appearing once. Sample: glioma tissue, nonneoplastic brain tissue, or PBMCs (not recorded which). The receptors here all came from a human donor with low-grade glioma or glioblastoma, undergoing nonglioma brain surgery, or in good health (not recorded which).

Concerning this clonotype: Mismatch with germline at one junction end may stem from a read error. This chain connects TRBV7-2 to TRBJ2-7; D unclear. Germline values: CDR1 SGHTA, CDR2 FQGNSA. This CDR3 is 15 amino acids long. DNA of the CDR3: TGTGCCAGCGGCTTAATACAAGGCAGCTCATACGAGCAGTACTTC. This codes for CASGLIQGSSYEQYF.

V gene TRBV29-1 combines with J gene TRBJ2-1; D may match TRBD1 or TRBD2 (5 bases each). The germline V gene encodes CDR1 SQVTM and CDR2 ANQGSEA. The V end was cut by 4 bases, the J end by 6 bases, with 13 bases between. This CDR3 spans 13 amino acids. The CDR3 sequence is CSVGLGGGNEQFF. CDR3 coding DNA: TGCAGCGTTGGACTCGGTGGGGGCAATGAGCAGTTCTTC.

The genes are TRBV20-1 and TRBJ2-1; 11 nucleotides line up with TRBD2. Germline V gene sequence: CDR1 DFQATT, CDR2 SNEGSKA (reference sequence). The CDR3 covers 16 residues. Unmatched junction bases numbered 12, after V lost 3 bases and J lost 8 bases. CDR3 sequence reads: CSASSLAGVRTDEQFF. CDR3 coding DNA: TGCAGTGCTAGTTCACTAGCGGGAGTAAGGACGGATGAGCAGTTCTTC.

The chain is built from TRBV19 and TRBJ2-7, with D uncertain. Looked up from germline, CDR1 is LNHDA and CDR2 is SQIVND (reference sequence). CDR3 length: 15 amino acids. Deletions cut 2 bases from V and 2 bases from J, with 13 bases between. CDR3: CASSISRNRTYEQYF. For the CDR3, the DNA is TGTGCCAGTAGTATATCCAGGAATAGGACCTACGAGCAGTACTTC. Full variable domain (outside the CDR3, taken from reference TRBV19 and TRBJ2-7): DGGITQSPKYLFRKEGQNVTLSCEQNLNHDAMYWYRQDPGQGLRLIYYSQIVNDFQKGDIAEGYSVSREKKESFPLTVTSAQKNPTAFYLCASSISRNRTYEQYFGPGTRLTVT.

This chain's CDR3 is CASSIRQASTEAFF. The CDR3 DNA follows: TGCGCCAGCAGCATACGACAGGCGAGCACTGAAGCTTTCTTT. The chain links TRBV5-1 to TRBJ1-1; tentatively, D is TRBD1 (6 bases). The V end lost 4 bases, the J end lost 4 bases, and 14 bases lay between the germline ends. CDR3 length equals 14 residues. Germline V gene data show CDR1 as SGHRS and CDR2 as YFSETQ. The full variable domain, rest sourced from reference TRBV5-1 and TRBJ1-1, is KAGVTQTPRYLIKTRGQQVTLSCSPISGHRSVSWYQQTPGQGLQFLFEYFSETQRNKGNFPGRFSGRQFSNSRSEMNVSTLELGDSALYLCASSIRQASTEAFFGQGTRLTVV.

This clonotype showed up just a few times. The rearrangement joins TRBV2 to TRBJ2-1, with 12 nucleotides matching TRBD2. V dropped 3 bases and J dropped 7; count of bases not matched to a gene: 4. The CDR3 covers 15 residues. Germline V gene data show CDR1 as SNHLY and CDR2 as FYNNEI. CDR3 amino acids: CASSDRLAGVNEQFF. Written as DNA, the CDR3 is TGTGCCAGCAGTGACCGACTAGCGGGAGTGAATGAGCAGTTCTTC.

This chain uses TRBV29-1 with TRBJ1-2; TRBD1 agrees at 12 bases. V lost 6 bases and J lost 8; bases outside the gene matches: 7. CDR3 length: 13 amino acids. Germline V gene sequence: CDR1 SQVTM, CDR2 ANQGSEA. CDR3: CSVPGQGARGYTF. As DNA, the CDR3 is TGCAGCGTCCCGGGACAGGGGGCTCGGGGCTACACCTTC.

This clonotype has only a few counts. This chain links TRBV5-1 with TRBJ2-1; 12 positions match TRBD2. Per germline, CDR1 SGHRS and CDR2 YFSETQ. The V segment lost 7 bases and the J segment 4 bases; nucleotides outside the gene matches: 6. This CDR3 contains 15 residues. The CDR3 DNA reads TGCGCCAGCCGCCGGACTAGCGGGGCTTACAATGAGCAGTTCTTC. Its translation is CASRRTSGAYNEQFF.

On this clonotype itself: A much larger clone differs by one base, so this may be a read error. The chain couples TRBV20-1 to TRBJ2-7, with 7 bases that match TRBD2. This CDR3 has 15 residues. Germline CDR1 DFQATT, CDR2 SNEGSKA (reference sequence). The CDR3 region is CSARDPRLALYEHYF. CDR3 sequence (DNA): TGCAGTGCTAGAGATCCCCGACTAGCTCTCTACGAGCACTACTTC.

Remarks on this clonotype: This could be a read error, since a much larger clone is one nucleotide away. The rearrangement uses TRBV20-1 and TRBJ2-1; possibly TRBD2 for D (5 bases). Germline-derived CDR1 and CDR2 are DFQATT and SNEGSKA (reference sequence). CDR3 length: 13 amino acids. V lost 3 bases and J lost 6, with 12 bases in between. The CDR3 protein is CSAREAMPNEQFF. The CDR3 bases are TGCAGTGCTAGGGAGGCAATGCCCAATGAGCAGTTCTTC.

Turning to this clonotype: A single base is all that separates this from a far larger clone, so a read error is likely. The gene calls are TRBV7-9 and TRBJ2-3; no clear D. The germline CDR1 and CDR2 sequences are SEHNR and FQNEAQ (reference sequence). V lost 5 bases and J 5 bases, leaving 5 bases between the germline ends. The CDR3 is 11 amino acids. The CDR3 loop reads CASSRKDTQYF. In DNA form, the CDR3 reads TGTGCCAGCAGCCGCAAAGATACGCAGTATTTT.

In this sample, this clonotype turned up a few times. V and J are TRBV9 and TRBJ1-2, with TRBD1 matching over 10 bases. The V segment lost 3 bases and the J segment 11 bases; nucleotides outside the gene matches: 7. This CDR3 comprises 13 residues. The V gene's germline CDR1 is SGDLS and CDR2 YYNGEE. CDR3 protein: CASSAGTGDKYTF. Written as DNA, the CDR3 is TGTGCCAGCAGCGCGGGGACAGGGGATAAGTACACCTTC.

This clonotype was observed many times. CDR3 coding DNA: TGTGCCATAGGACCAGTCGTATTTCAGTACTTC. The encoded protein is CAIGPVVFQYF. J is TRBJ2-4 and V is TRBV28; D call uncertain. Per germline, CDR1 MDHEN and CDR2 SYDVKM. V dropped 10 bases and J dropped 11 bases, with 15 bases sitting between them. This CDR3 spans 11 amino acids.

The sample holds many counts of this clonotype. The V call is TRBV2, the J call TRBJ1-1, with TRBD1 as a possible D gene (6 bases). Germline CDR1 SNHLY, CDR2 FYNNEI. Trimming stripped 6 bases from V and 2 bases from J, with 13 bases between. The CDR3 is 14 amino acids. The CDR3 DNA is TGTGCCAGCAGCTTACGGACAGTTAACACTGAAGCTTTCTTT. Residues: CASSLRTVNTEAFF.

The genes are TRBV24-1 and TRBJ2-2; possible D gene TRBD2, 5 bases. The CDR3 has 14 amino acids. The germline V gene encodes CDR1 KGHDR and CDR2 SFDVKD. The V end was cut by 12 bases, the J end by 3 bases, with 16 bases between. CDR3 sequence reads: CAPHGMQDTGELFF. The CDR3 region has the DNA TGTGCCCCCCACGGGATGCAAGACACCGGGGAGCTGTTTTTT.

This clonotype was picked up many times. The genes are TRBV2 and TRBJ1-1; D is undetermined. The CDR3 runs to 13 residues. V lost 6 bases and J 2 bases, leaving 10 bases between the germline ends. Per the germline V gene, CDR1 is SNHLY and CDR2 is FYNNEI. CDR3 sequence (DNA): TGTGCCAGCAGACCTACTGATAACACTGAAGCTTTCTTT. This gives the protein CASRPTDNTEAFF.

A word on this clonotype: This may be a read error: a much more frequent sequence differs by one nucleotide. The CDR3 region has the DNA TGTGCCAGCAGTGAAGTGTTAGCGGAAGATACGCAGTATTTT. Translation: CASSEVLAEDTQYF. The chain employs TRBV2 and TRBJ2-3, with a weak D call TRBD2 (6 bases). The CDR3 loop spans 14 amino acids. Germline-derived CDR1 and CDR2 are SNHLY and FYNNEI. Deletions cut 1 base from V and 5 bases from J, with 10 bases between.

For this clonotype: It may be a read error: a sequence one base away is much more abundant. The chain joins TRBV19 to TRBJ2-3; possibly TRBD1 or TRBD2 for D (5 bases each). V lost 8 bases, J lost 5 bases, and 17 bases lay in between. The CDR3 spans 14 residues. The V gene's germline CDR1 is LNHDA and CDR2 SQIVND (reference sequence). CDR3 nucleotides: TGTGCCAGTGGCCCGGGACCCGCAAGAGATACGCAGTATTTT. Translation: CASGPGPARDTQYF.

This chain links TRBV20-1 with TRBJ1-4; D unclear. Germline CDR1 DFQATT, CDR2 SNEGSKA (reference sequence). The CDR3 spans 17 residues. V gave up 4 bases and J gave up 0 bases, with 18 bases separating them. The CDR3 is CSAIVFGERTTNEKLFF. In DNA, the CDR3 is TGCAGTGCTATAGTATTCGGCGAACGTACAACTAATGAAAAACTGTTTTTT.

The chain links TRBV6-6 to TRBJ2-7; possibly TRBD2 for D (6 bases). This CDR3 spans 15 amino acids. The V and J ends lost 5 bases and 2 bases respectively, with 16 bases between them. Looked up from germline, CDR1 is MNHNY and CDR2 is SVGAGI (reference sequence). Here the CDR3 reads CASSVEGEGPYEQYF. The CDR3 DNA sequence: TGTGCCAGCAGTGTGGAGGGAGAGGGGCCCTACGAGCAGTACTTC.

Details on this clonotype: With a much larger clone just one base away, this may be a read error. J is TRBJ2-1 and V is TRBV6-2 or TRBV6-3; D not resolved. In germline, CDR1 is MNHEY, CDR2 SVGEGT. The CDR3 extends over 11 amino acids. The CDR3 DNA is TGTGCCAGCAGTTACTTCAATGAGAAGTTCTTC. Amino acid sequence: CASSYFNEKFF.